Detailed here is one T cell receptor (beta chain). Its antigen remains unknown. The data originate from a study of CD8 T cells in ankylosing spondylitis. TCRdb used MiXCR to reprocess the 5' RACE reads, holding one entry per CDR3 protein. The data show under 850,000 distinct CDR3 sequences, with around 20% seen just once and around 19% held by the top ten. Study-wide findings and caveats: Characteristic, it appeared, of ankylosing spondylitis blood was a TCR beta motif of about eight highly homologous variants. Researchers report that disease-linked clones proved CD8+ and relatively rare in peripheral blood.

The CDR3 contains 17 residues. CDR1 and CDR2 from the germline V gene are SGHAT and FQNNGV. With 1 base removed from V and 6 bases from J, the gap between germline ends came to 19 bases. V usage is TRBV11-2 and J usage is TRBJ2-1; no clear D gene. Sample: blood, either unsorted or a sorted T cell fraction (not recorded which). This TCR was recovered from a male donor with ankylosing spondylitis. In DNA form, the CDR3 reads TGTGCCAGCAGCTTAGGTATGGGCCCACGCCCCCGCAATGAGCAGTTCTTC. It encodes CASSLGMGPRPRNEQFF.